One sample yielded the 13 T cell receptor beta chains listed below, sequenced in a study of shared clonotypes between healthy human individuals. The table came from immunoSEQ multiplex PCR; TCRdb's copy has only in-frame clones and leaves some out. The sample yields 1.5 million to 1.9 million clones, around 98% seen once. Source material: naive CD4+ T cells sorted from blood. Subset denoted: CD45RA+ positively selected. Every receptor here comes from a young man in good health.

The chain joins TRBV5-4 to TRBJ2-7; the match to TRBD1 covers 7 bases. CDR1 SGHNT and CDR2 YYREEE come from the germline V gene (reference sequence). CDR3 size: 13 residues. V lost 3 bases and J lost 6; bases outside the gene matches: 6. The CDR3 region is CASSSGTVSEQYF. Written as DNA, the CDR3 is TGTGCCAGCAGCTCCGGGACAGTCTCCGAGCAGTACTTC.

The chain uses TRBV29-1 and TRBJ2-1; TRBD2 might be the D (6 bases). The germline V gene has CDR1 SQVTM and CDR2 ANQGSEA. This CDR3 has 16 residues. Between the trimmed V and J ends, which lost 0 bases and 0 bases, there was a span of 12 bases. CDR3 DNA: TGCAGCGTTGAAGATCATAGCGGACTCTCCTACAATGAGCAGTTCTTC. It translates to CSVEDHSGLSYNEQFF.

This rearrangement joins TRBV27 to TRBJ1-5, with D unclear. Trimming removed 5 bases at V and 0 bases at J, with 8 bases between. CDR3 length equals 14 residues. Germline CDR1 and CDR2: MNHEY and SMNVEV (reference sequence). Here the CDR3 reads CASSRASSNQPQHF. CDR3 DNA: TGTGCCAGCAGTAGGGCCTCTAGCAATCAGCCCCAGCATTTT.

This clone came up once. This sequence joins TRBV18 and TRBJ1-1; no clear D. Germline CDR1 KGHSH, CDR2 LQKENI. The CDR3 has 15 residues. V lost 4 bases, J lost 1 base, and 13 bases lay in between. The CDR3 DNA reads TGTGCCAGCTCACTAAAGTCACTTGCGAACACTGAAGCTTTCTTT. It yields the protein CASSLKSLANTEAFF. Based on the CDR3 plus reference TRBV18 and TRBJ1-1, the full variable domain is NAGVMQNPRHLVRRRGQEARLRCSPMKGHSHVYWYRQLPEEGLKFMVYLQKENIIDESGMPKERFSAEFPKEGPSILRIQQVVRGDSAAYFCASSLKSLANTEAFFGQGTRLTVV.

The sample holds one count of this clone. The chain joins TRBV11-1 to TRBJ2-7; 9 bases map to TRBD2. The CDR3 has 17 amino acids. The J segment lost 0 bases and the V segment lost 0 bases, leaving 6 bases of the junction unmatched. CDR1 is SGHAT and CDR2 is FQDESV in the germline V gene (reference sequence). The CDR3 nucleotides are TGTGCCAGCAGCTTAGCGCTGAGCGGGAGGCCCTCCTACGAGCAGTACTTC. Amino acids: CASSLALSGRPSYEQYF.

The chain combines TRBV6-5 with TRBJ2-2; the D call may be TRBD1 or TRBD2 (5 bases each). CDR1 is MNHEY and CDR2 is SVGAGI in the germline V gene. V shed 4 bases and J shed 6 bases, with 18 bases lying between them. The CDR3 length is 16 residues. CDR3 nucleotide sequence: TGTGCCAGCAGTTTCATTCCGGGACGGGCGTCCGGGGAGCTGTTTTTT. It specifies CASSFIPGRASGELFF.

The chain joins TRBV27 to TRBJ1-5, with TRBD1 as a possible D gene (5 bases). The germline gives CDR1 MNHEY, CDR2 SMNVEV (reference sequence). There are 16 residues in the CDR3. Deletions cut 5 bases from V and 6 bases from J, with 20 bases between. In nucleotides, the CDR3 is TGTGCCAGCAGTCCGTACGAAGGGGCGGCGGTTCAGCCCCAGCATTTT. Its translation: CASSPYEGAAVQPQHF.

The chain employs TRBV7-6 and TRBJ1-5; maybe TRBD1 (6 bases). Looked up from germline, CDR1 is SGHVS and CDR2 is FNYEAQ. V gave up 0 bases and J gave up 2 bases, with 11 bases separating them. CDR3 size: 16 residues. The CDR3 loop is CASSLAPGAGNQPQHF. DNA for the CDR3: TGTGCCAGCAGCTTAGCGCCGGGGGCCGGCAATCAGCCCCAGCATTTT.

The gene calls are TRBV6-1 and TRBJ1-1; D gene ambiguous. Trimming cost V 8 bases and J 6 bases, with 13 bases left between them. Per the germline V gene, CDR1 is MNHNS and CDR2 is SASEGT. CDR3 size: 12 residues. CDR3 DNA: TGTGCCAGCCGATACCGGGAGGCTGAAGCTTTCTTT. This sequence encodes CASRYREAEAFF.

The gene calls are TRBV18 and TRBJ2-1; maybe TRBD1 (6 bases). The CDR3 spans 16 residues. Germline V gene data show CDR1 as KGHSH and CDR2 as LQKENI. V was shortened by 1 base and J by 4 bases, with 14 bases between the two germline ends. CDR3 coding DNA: TGTGCCAGCTCACCACTGGGGCAGGGGATGTACAATGAGCAGTTCTTC. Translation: CASSPLGQGMYNEQFF.

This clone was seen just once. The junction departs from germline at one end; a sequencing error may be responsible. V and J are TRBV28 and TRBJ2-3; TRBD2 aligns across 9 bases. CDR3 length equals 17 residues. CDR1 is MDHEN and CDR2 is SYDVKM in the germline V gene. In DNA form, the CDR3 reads TGTGCCAGCCGTTTGGATAAGAGCGGGAGGAAGAAAGATACGCAGTATTTT. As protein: CASRLDKSGRKKDTQYF. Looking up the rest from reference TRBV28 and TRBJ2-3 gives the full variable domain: DVKVTQSSRYLVKRTGEKVFLECVQDMDHENMFWYRQDPGLGLRLIYFSYDVKMKEKGDIPEGYSVSREKKERFSLILESASTNQTSMYLCASRLDKSGRKKDTQYFGPGTRLTVL.

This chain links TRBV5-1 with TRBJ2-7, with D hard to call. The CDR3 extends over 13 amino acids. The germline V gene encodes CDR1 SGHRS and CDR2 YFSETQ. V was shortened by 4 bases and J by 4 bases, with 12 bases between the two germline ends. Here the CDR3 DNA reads TGCGCCAGCAGCCCGGACGTGGTTTACGAGCAGTACTTC. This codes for CASSPDVVYEQYF.

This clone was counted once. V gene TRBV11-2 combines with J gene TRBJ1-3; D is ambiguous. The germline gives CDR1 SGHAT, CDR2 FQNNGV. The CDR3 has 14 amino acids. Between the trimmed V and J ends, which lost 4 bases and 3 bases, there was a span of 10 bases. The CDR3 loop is CASSWRPDGNTIYF. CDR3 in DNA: TGTGCCAGCAGCTGGCGACCTGATGGAAACACCATATATTTT.